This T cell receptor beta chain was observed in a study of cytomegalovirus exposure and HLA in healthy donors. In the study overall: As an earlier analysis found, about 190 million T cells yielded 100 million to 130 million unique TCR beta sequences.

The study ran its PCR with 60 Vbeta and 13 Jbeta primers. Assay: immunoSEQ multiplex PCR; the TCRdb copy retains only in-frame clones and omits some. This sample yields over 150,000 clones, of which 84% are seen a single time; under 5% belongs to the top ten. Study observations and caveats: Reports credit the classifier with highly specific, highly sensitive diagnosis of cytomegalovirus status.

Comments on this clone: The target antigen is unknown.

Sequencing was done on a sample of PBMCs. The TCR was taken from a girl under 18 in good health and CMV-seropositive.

The CDR3 here is CASSLAGGDPPRGGEQPQHF. Written as DNA, the CDR3 is TGTGCCAGCAGCTTGGCCGGGGGGGATCCACCCCGGGGAGGAGAGCAGCCCCAGCATTTT. The chain employs TRBV5-8 and TRBJ1-5; D possibly corresponds to TRBD1 (5 bases). The germline gives CDR1 SGHTS, CDR2 YDEGEE. With 0 bases removed from V and 7 bases from J, the gap between germline ends came to 29 bases. The CDR3 runs 20 residues.